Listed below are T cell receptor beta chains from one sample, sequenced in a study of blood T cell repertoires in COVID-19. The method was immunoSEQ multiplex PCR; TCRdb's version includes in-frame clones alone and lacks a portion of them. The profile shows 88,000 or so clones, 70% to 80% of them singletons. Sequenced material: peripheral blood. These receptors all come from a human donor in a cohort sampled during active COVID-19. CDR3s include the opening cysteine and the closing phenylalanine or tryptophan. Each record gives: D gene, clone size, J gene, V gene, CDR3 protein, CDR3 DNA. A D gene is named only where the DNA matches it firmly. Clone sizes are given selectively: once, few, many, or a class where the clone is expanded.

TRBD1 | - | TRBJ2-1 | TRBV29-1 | CSVPGQGAPPYSYNEQFF | TGCAGCGTTCCGGGACAGGGGGCCCCACCTTACTCCTACAATGAGCAGTTCTTC
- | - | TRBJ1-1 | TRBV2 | CASSEPNVEAFF | TGTGCCAGCAGTGAGCCTAACGTGGAAGCTTTCTTT
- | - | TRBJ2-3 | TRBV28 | CASSSPTSAHGDTQYF | TGTGCCAGCAGTTCGCCTACTAGTGCCCATGGGGATACGCAGTATTTT
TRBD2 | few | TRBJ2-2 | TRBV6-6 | CASRKLAGVNGELFF | TGTGCCAGCAGGAAACTAGCGGGAGTTAACGGGGAGCTGTTTTTT
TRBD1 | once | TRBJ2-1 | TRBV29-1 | CSVEDSGTGAYNEQFF | TGCAGCGTTGAGGACTCTGGGACAGGGGCATACAATGAGCAGTTCTTC
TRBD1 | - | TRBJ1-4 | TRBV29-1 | CSVGQGADEKLFF | TGCAGCGTTGGACAGGGGGCGGATGAAAAACTGTTTTTT
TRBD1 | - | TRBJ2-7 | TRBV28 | CASSRGQGISYEQYF | TGTGCCAGCAGCCGCGGACAGGGGATTTCCTACGAGCAGTACTTC
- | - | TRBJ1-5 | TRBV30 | CAWGQSSNQPQHF | TGTGCCTGGGGACAATCGAGCAATCAGCCCCAGCATTTT
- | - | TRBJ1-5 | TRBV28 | CASRVDRYQPQHF | TGTGCCAGCAGGGTGGACAGATATCAGCCCCAGCATTTT
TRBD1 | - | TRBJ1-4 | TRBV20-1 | CSASTGGNEKLFF | TGCAGTGCTAGTACAGGGGGTAATGAAAAACTGTTTTTT
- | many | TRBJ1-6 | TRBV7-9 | CASSFDRWGSPLHF | TGTGCCAGCAGCTTCGACAGGTGGGGTTCACCCCTCCACTTT
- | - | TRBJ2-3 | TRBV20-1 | CSASFGTDTQYF | TGCAGTGCTAGTTTCGGCACAGATACGCAGTATTTT
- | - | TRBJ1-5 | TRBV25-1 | CASSERGSNQPQHF | TGTGCCAGCAGTGAAAGGGGTAGCAATCAGCCCCAGCATTTT
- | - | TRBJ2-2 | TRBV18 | CASSPRGPNTGELFF | TGTGCCAGCTCACCACGGGGGCCGAACACCGGGGAGCTGTTTTTT
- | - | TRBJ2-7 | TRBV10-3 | CAISESGNTYEQYF | TGTGCCATCAGTGAATCAGGGAACACCTACGAGCAGTACTTC
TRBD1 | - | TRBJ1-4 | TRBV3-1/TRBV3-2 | CASSPGQGVSTNEKLFF | TGTGCCAGCAGCCCGGGACAGGGGGTCTCAACTAATGAAAAACTGTTTTTT
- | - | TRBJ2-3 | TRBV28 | CASSTIKRGADTQYF | TGTGCCAGCAGTACAATAAAACGAGGCGCAGATACGCAGTATTTT
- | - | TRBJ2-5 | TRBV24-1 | CATSDLQKGGETQYF | TGTGCCACCAGTGATTTGCAGAAGGGAGGAGAGACCCAGTACTTC
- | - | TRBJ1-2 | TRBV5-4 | CASSLVQGGYTF | TGTGCCAGCAGCTTGGTACAGGGTGGCTACACCTTC
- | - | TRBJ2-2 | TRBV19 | CATRRGLNTGELFF | TGTGCCACCCGTAGGGGGTTGAACACCGGGGAGCTGTTTTTT
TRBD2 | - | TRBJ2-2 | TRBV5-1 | CASSPRTSGTVGELFF | TGCGCCAGCAGCCCGAGGACTAGCGGGACGGTCGGGGAGCTGTTTTTT
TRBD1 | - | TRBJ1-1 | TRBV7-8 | CASSPTGVNTEAFF | TGTGCCAGCAGCCCCACAGGGGTGAACACTGAAGCTTTCTTT
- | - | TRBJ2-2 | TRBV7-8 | CASSRHTETGELFF | TGTGCCAGCAGCCGACATACAGAAACCGGGGAGCTGTTTTTT
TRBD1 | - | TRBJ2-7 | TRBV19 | CASSARDRGSEQYF | TGTGCCAGTAGTGCGCGGGACAGGGGATCCGAGCAGTACTTC
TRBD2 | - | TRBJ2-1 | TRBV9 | CASSVSGGSNEQFF | TGTGCCAGCAGCGTATCGGGCGGGAGCAATGAGCAGTTCTTC
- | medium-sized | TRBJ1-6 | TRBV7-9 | CASSSQGWGSPLHF | TGTGCCAGCAGCTCTCAGGGTTGGGGTTCACCCCTCCACTTT
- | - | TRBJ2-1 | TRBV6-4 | CASSRDSSYNEQFF | TGTGCCAGCAGCCGGGACTCCTCTTACAATGAGCAGTTCTTC
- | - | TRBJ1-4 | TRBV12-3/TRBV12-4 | CASSSGDNEKLFF | TGTGCCAGCAGTTCAGGGGATAATGAAAAACTGTTTTTT
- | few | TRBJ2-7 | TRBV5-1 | CASSKLEGHSYEQYF | TGCGCCAGCAGCAAACTAGAGGGACATAGCTACGAGCAGTACTTC
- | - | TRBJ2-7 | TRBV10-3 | CAISESKEASSYEQYF | TGTGCCATCAGTGAGTCTAAGGAGGCTAGCTCCTACGAGCAGTACTTC
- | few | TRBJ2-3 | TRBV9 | CASSVALADTQYF | TGTGCCAGCAGCGTAGCCTTAGCGGATACGCAGTATTTT
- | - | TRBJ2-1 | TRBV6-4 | CASSDSTRLPLNEQFF | TGTGCCAGCAGTGACTCAACCCGGCTACCACTAAATGAGCAGTTCTTC
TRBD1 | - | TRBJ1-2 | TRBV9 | CASSVGGRGLRAYGYTF | TGTGCCAGCAGCGTAGGGGGCAGGGGGCTTAGGGCTTATGGCTACACCTTC
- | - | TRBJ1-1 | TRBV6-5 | CASSYSDGRPFF | TGTGCCAGCAGTTACTCAGACGGGAGGCCTTTCTTT
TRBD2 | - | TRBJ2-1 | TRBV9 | CASSSIAGRSGDEQFF | TGTGCCAGCAGCTCGATAGCGGGAAGGTCTGGGGATGAGCAGTTCTTC
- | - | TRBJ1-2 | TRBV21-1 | CASSRRGTF | TGTGCCAGCAGCAGGAGGGGCACCTTC
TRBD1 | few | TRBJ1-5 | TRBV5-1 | CASSAGQGEGQPQHF | TGCGCCAGCAGCGCGGGACAGGGAGAGGGTCAGCCCCAGCATTTT
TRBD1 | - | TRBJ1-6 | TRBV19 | CASSPRDRENSPLHF | TGTGCCAGTAGTCCTCGGGACAGAGAAAATTCACCCCTCCACTTT
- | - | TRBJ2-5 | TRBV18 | CASSLDRQETQYF | TGTGCCAGCTCACTGGACAGACAAGAGACCCAGTACTTC
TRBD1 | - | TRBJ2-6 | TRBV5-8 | CASSLLGTVTFSGANVLTF | TGTGCCAGCAGCTTGTTGGGGACAGTGACCTTCTCTGGGGCCAACGTCCTGACTTTC
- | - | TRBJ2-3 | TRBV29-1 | CSVEGRDTDTDTQYF | TGCAGCGTTGAAGGCCGGGACACCGACACAGATACGCAGTATTTT
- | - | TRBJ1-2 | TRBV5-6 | CASRRGNNYGYTF | TGTGCCAGCAGGAGGGGGAATAACTATGGCTACACCTTC